The 32 T cell receptor beta chains below come from one sample, sequenced in a study of T cell changes during pregnancy in multiple sclerosis (dated by TCRdb to the late 2010s). Libraries were prepared through the immunoSEQ multiplex PCR assay. TCRdb obtained this table from immuneACCESS and retained in-frame rearrangements with V and J assigned. These tables miss some clones; where compared with another copy, unresolved V genes account for less than half of the shortfall, and the remainder is unexplained. This sample has over 25,000 clones in its table, and roughly nine tenths of those were observed once. The ten largest clones add up to roughly 0.45% of the sample. The input for sequencing was CD4+ T cells from peripheral blood mononuclear cells, taken in the second trimester of pregnancy. Receptor source: a female donor in good health, enrolled as a control in a pregnancy study.

This clone turned up a few times. The rearrangement links TRBV7-2 to TRBJ2-3; 9 bases align to TRBD1. V was clipped by 5 bases and J by 2 bases; unmatched bases: 11. The CDR3 totals 17 residues. CDR1 and CDR2 from the germline V gene are SGHTA and FQGNSA. CDR3 residues: CASSQRSGTGYTDTQYF. As DNA, the CDR3 is TGTGCCAGCAGCCAACGATCCGGGACAGGGTACACAGATACGCAGTATTTT.

This chain uses TRBV5-1 with TRBJ1-2; D perhaps matches TRBD1 (6 bases). Per the germline V gene, CDR1 is SGHRS and CDR2 is YFSETQ. The CDR3 has 17 residues. Trimming pared 0 bases from V and 4 bases from J, leaving 19 bases between. DNA for the CDR3: TGCGCCAGCAGCTTGGATTCCCTAGAGGACAGTGCCTATGGCTACACCTTC. Its translation is CASSLDSLEDSAYGYTF.

The chain couples TRBV2 to TRBJ2-7; 7 bases are shared with TRBD1. The CDR3 has 14 residues. Germline loops: CDR1 SNHLY, CDR2 FYNNEI. After removal of 7 bases from V and 6 bases from J, the junction contained 12 bases not matched to a gene. CDR3 sequence: CASKKDRAWGEQYF. In nucleotides, the CDR3 is TGTGCCAGCAAGAAAGACAGGGCGTGGGGCGAGCAGTACTTC.

The chain uses TRBV9 and TRBJ1-3; D gene unclear. The V end lost 0 bases, the J end lost 2 bases, and 9 bases lay between the germline ends. Germline V gene lookup returns CDR1 SGDLS and CDR2 YYNGEE. This CDR3 region has 15 residues. In nucleotides, the CDR3 is TGTGCCAGCAGCGTAGACGGGATTCCTGGAAACACCATATATTTT. Residues: CASSVDGIPGNTIYF.

Only a few counts were recorded for this clone. The chain couples TRBV2 to TRBJ2-7, with D possibly being TRBD2 (5 bases). The CDR3 contains 14 residues. Trimming cost V 5 bases and J 2 bases, with 13 bases left between them. CDR1 and CDR2 (germline): SNHLY, FYNNEI. The CDR3 DNA reads as TGTGCCAGCAGTCCCCGGACGGGAACCTACGAGCAGTACTTC. It encodes CASSPRTGTYEQYF.

This chain links TRBV5-1 with TRBJ1-5, with no clear D. Trimming pared 2 bases from V and 5 bases from J, leaving 5 bases between. This CDR3 is built from 12 residues. From germline, CDR1 is SGHRS and CDR2 YFSETQ. The CDR3 protein is CASSLGDQPQHF. The CDR3, as DNA: TGCGCCAGCAGCTTAGGAGATCAGCCCCAGCATTTT.

J is TRBJ2-5 and V is TRBV9; no firm D call. Trimming cost V 6 bases and J 5 bases, with 14 bases left between them. In germline, CDR1 is SGDLS, CDR2 YYNGEE. The CDR3 loop spans 13 amino acids. This CDR3 is CASKRNAPETQYF. For the CDR3, the DNA is TGTGCCAGCAAGCGTAATGCCCCTGAGACCCAGTACTTC.

This rearrangement joins TRBV30 to TRBJ2-1; D unresolved. The CDR3 loop spans 12 amino acids. The germline V and J ends were trimmed by 2 bases and 4 bases, with 6 bases remaining between them. In germline, CDR1 is GTSNPN, CDR2 SVGIG (reference sequence). The CDR3 spells CAWSTQYNEQFF. The CDR3, as DNA: TGTGCCTGGAGTACCCAGTACAATGAGCAGTTCTTC.

The V gene is TRBV7-9, the J gene TRBJ2-7; TRBD1 might be the D (6 bases). The CDR3 contains 15 residues. V lost 1 base to trimming and J lost 4 bases, with 14 bases between them. CDR1 is SEHNR and CDR2 is FQNEAQ in the germline V gene (reference sequence). CDR3 coding DNA: TGTGCCAGCAGCTTAGTAGGGGGATCATCGTACGAGCAGTACTTC. Amino acids: CASSLVGGSSYEQYF. Looking up the rest from reference TRBV7-9 and TRBJ2-7 gives the full variable domain: DTGVSQNPRHKITKRGQNVTFRCDPISEHNRLYWYRQTLGQGPEFLTYFQNEAQLEKSRLLSDRFSAERPKGSFSTLEIQRTEQGDSAMYLCASSLVGGSSYEQYFGPGTRLTVT.

This clone was seen only once. V gene TRBV6-5 combines with J gene TRBJ1-2; D is perhaps TRBD1 (5 bases). Trimming took 6 bases from V and 2 from J, leaving 13 bases between them. In germline, CDR1 is MNHEY, CDR2 SVGAGI. The CDR3 extends over 14 amino acids. CDR3 DNA: TGTGCCAGCAGCAAGACGACAGTGAACTATGGCTACACCTTC. This gives the protein CASSKTTVNYGYTF.

This clone was seen only once. The chain employs TRBV30 and TRBJ2-3, with D perhaps matching TRBD2 (6 bases). This CDR3 spans 11 amino acids. The germline V and J ends were trimmed by 5 bases and 11 bases, with 14 bases remaining between them. Per germline, CDR1 GTSNPN and CDR2 SVGIG (reference sequence). The CDR3 spells CAWDAGQRQYF. The CDR3 DNA sequence: TGTGCCTGGGACGCGGGGCAAAGGCAGTATTTT. Combining the CDR3 with reference TRBV30 and TRBJ2-3 gives the whole variable domain SQTIHQWPATLVQPVGSPLSLECTVEGTSNPNLYWYRQAAGRGLQLLFYSVGIGQISSEVPQNLSASRPQDRQFILSSKKLLLSDSGFYLCAWDAGQRQYFGPGTRLTVL.

DNA for the CDR3: TGCGCCAGCAGCTTGGCGGGACAAAGTAACTATGGCTACACCTTC. Residues: CASSLAGQSNYGYTF. This rearrangement joins TRBV5-1 to TRBJ1-2, with TRBD1 as a possible D gene (6 bases). This CDR3 contains 15 residues. Trimming left V 0 bases short and J 1 base short, with 10 bases between. The germline V gene encodes CDR1 SGHRS and CDR2 YFSETQ. The entire variable domain, with the rest obtained from reference TRBV5-1 and TRBJ1-2, is as follows: KAGVTQTPRYLIKTRGQQVTLSCSPISGHRSVSWYQQTPGQGLQFLFEYFSETQRNKGNFPGRFSGRQFSNSRSEMNVSTLELGDSALYLCASSLAGQSNYGYTFGSGTRLTVV.

The chain is built from TRBV6-5 and TRBJ1-1; no definite D call. CDR1 is MNHEY, CDR2 SVGAGI, per germline. CDR3 length: 14 residues. The V end was cut by 0 bases, the J end by 1 base, with 6 bases between. CDR3 region: CASSYSSKNTEAFF. DNA of the CDR3: TGTGCCAGCAGTTACTCGAGCAAGAACACTGAAGCTTTCTTT.

This chain joins TRBV30 and TRBJ1-1; D uncertain. Trimming removed 2 bases at V and 6 bases at J, with 10 bases between. The CDR3 is 12 amino acids. Germline CDR1 is GTSNPN and CDR2 is SVGIG (reference sequence). CDR3 sequence (DNA): TGTGCCTGGAGTAGGTCAGAGGCTGAAGCTTTCTTT. Translating gives CAWSRSEAEAFF.

The J gene is TRBJ1-3, the V gene TRBV6-1; D uncertain. The germline V and J ends were trimmed by 2 bases and 0 bases, with 11 bases remaining between them. This CDR3 has 16 amino acids. Germline V gene data show CDR1 as MNHNS and CDR2 as SASEGT. The CDR3 region is CASSEFGGYSGNTIYF. The CDR3 region has the DNA TGTGCCAGCAGTGAATTCGGCGGCTACTCTGGAAACACCATATATTTT.

The V call is TRBV7-2, the J call TRBJ2-1; 10 bases fit TRBD2. This CDR3 is built from 14 residues. V dropped 1 base and J dropped 9; count of bases not matched to a gene: 3. CDR1 and CDR2 (germline): SGHTA, FQGNSA. As DNA, the CDR3 is TGTGCCAGCAGCTTAGGGACTAGCGGCGGTGAGCAGTTCTTC. Translation: CASSLGTSGGEQFF. The full variable domain, its missing parts supplied by reference TRBV7-2 and TRBJ2-1, is GAGVSQSPSNKVTEKGKDVELRCDPISGHTALYWYRQSLGQGLEFLIYFQGNSAPDKSGLPSDRFSAERTGGSVSTLTIQRTQQEDSAVYLCASSLGTSGGEQFFGPGTRLTVL.

V is TRBV7-2 and J is TRBJ2-3; 14 bases are a match to TRBD2. The CDR3 totals 19 residues. Unmatched junction bases numbered 8, after V lost 1 base and J lost 2 bases. Germline V gives CDR1 SGHTA, CDR2 FQGNSA. CDR3 amino acids: CASSLVGGLAGAFTDTQYF. Here the CDR3 DNA reads TGTGCCAGCAGCTTAGTGGGGGGACTAGCGGGGGCCTTCACAGATACGCAGTATTTT.

J is TRBJ1-1 and V is TRBV19; D is possibly TRBD1 (5 bases). V was cut by 8 bases and J by 2 bases, with 21 bases left in between. Per the germline V gene, CDR1 is LNHDA and CDR2 is SQIVND (reference sequence). This CDR3 has 16 residues. CDR3 nucleotides: TGTGCCAGTCGGGGCGGGGGAATCATGTATAACACTGAAGCTTTCTTT. It specifies CASRGGGIMYNTEAFF.

V gene TRBV30 combines with J gene TRBJ2-2; 9 bases align to TRBD1. Germline V gene lookup returns CDR1 GTSNPN and CDR2 SVGIG (reference sequence). With 6 bases clipped from V and 5 bases from J, the junction kept 7 bases outside the gene matches. CDR3 length equals 14 residues. Here the CDR3 reads CACRGQGRTGELFF. The CDR3 bases are TGTGCCTGTAGAGGACAGGGGAGGACCGGGGAGCTGTTTTTT.

V and J are TRBV11-3 and TRBJ1-1, with unresolved D. V was shortened by 5 bases and J by 5 bases, with 18 bases between the two germline ends. The CDR3 length is 15 residues. Germline V gives CDR1 SGHNT, CDR2 YENEEA. CDR3 in amino acids: CASSPKRVYGTEAFF. The CDR3 nucleotides are TGTGCCAGCAGCCCAAAGAGGGTATATGGGACTGAAGCTTTCTTT.

The rearrangement links TRBV19 to TRBJ1-2; D is uncertain. Trimming took off 5 bases at V and 2 bases at J, with 18 bases between the two ends. The germline CDR1 and CDR2 sequences are LNHDA and SQIVND (reference sequence). The CDR3 consists of 16 residues. The CDR3 is CASSFPFGILNYGYTF. DNA of the CDR3: TGTGCCAGTAGTTTCCCTTTTGGCATATTAAACTATGGCTACACCTTC.

The chain is built from TRBV5-1 and TRBJ2-5; D is unclear. The germline V and J ends were trimmed by 5 bases and 0 bases, with 5 bases remaining between them. Germline V gene sequence: CDR1 SGHRS, CDR2 YFSETQ. This CDR3 is built from 12 residues. For the CDR3, the DNA is TGCGCCAGCAGACAGTACCAAGAGACCCAGTACTTC. As protein: CASRQYQETQYF.

The V call is TRBV5-1, the J call TRBJ1-1; D unclear. The V end was cut by 0 bases, the J end by 4 bases, with 7 bases between. The germline V gene encodes CDR1 SGHRS and CDR2 YFSETQ. The length of the CDR3 is 13 residues. The CDR3, as DNA: TGCGCCAGCAGCTTGGACGGGGTCACTGAAGCTTTCTTT. Translated, it gives CASSLDGVTEAFF.

This chain uses TRBV10-1 with TRBJ2-7, with 11 bases matching TRBD2. The CDR3 sequence is 13 residues long. Germline V CDR1 and CDR2: WNHNN, SYGVQD (reference sequence). V shed 9 bases, J shed 4 bases, and the junction held 5 bases outside the gene matches. This chain's CDR3 is CARSGTSGYEQYF. The CDR3 nucleotides read TGCGCCAGGTCCGGGACTAGCGGTTACGAGCAGTACTTC.

The chain uses TRBV5-6 and TRBJ2-7; D unresolved. Deletions cut 4 bases from V and 1 base from J, with 6 bases between. Germline lookup yields CDR1 SGHDT and CDR2 YYEEEE. This CDR3 is built from 12 residues. DNA for the CDR3: TGTGCCAGCAGCCAAAATTCCTACGAGCAGTACTTC. It yields the protein CASSQNSYEQYF.

V gene TRBV7-9 combines with J gene TRBJ2-5, with TRBD1 matching over 8 bases. The DNA end favors TRBJ2-7, so the J call may be wrong. CDR1 and CDR2 (germline): SEHNR, FQNEAQ (reference sequence). The CDR3 sequence is 15 residues long. CDR3 nucleotides: TGTGCCAGCAGCTTGGTTGGACAGGGTGGTTACGAGCAGTACTTC. Amino acid sequence: CASSLVGQGGYEQYF.

The rearrangement joins TRBV19 to TRBJ1-2; D remains ambiguous. Per germline, CDR1 LNHDA and CDR2 SQIVND (reference sequence). The germline V and J ends were trimmed by 1 base and 5 bases, with 8 bases remaining between them. This CDR3 has 13 residues. CDR3 DNA sequence: TGTGCCAGTAGTATAGGTCCAGATTATGGCTACACCTTC. As protein: CASSIGPDYGYTF.

This rearrangement joins TRBV2 to TRBJ1-2, with 11 bases identical to TRBD1. From germline, CDR1 is SNHLY and CDR2 FYNNEI. After removal of 5 bases from V and 4 bases from J, the junction contained 12 bases not matched to a gene. The CDR3 covers 17 residues. The CDR3 here is CASSRGQGAMRSYGYTF. The CDR3, as DNA: TGTGCCAGCAGTCGTGGACAGGGGGCTATGAGGAGCTATGGCTACACCTTC.

The chain has TRBV7-2 and TRBJ1-2; weak D call: TRBD1 (6 bases). V was cut by 5 bases and J by 8 bases, with 24 bases left in between. CDR1 is SGHTA and CDR2 is FQGNSA in the germline V gene. CDR3 length equals 16 residues. CDR3 protein: CASSPPGGARYNGYTF. The CDR3, as DNA: TGTGCCAGCAGCCCACCTGGGGGGGCGAGGTATAACGGCTACACCTTC.

This rearrangement joins TRBV5-1 to TRBJ2-5; D may be TRBD2 (5 bases). The CDR3 contains 13 residues. In germline, CDR1 is SGHRS, CDR2 YFSETQ. The germline V and J ends were trimmed by 9 bases and 5 bases, with 17 bases remaining between them. The CDR3 loop is CATRFEGWETQYF. The CDR3 DNA reads TGCGCCACCAGATTTGAGGGTTGGGAGACCCAGTACTTC.

The chain combines TRBV7-2 with TRBJ1-6; a weak D match, TRBD1 (5 bases). Germline V gene sequence: CDR1 SGHTA, CDR2 FQGNSA. The CDR3 runs to 16 residues. Trimming removed 7 bases at V and 9 bases at J, with 22 bases between. This CDR3 is CASTVTGLRNGSPLHF. The DNA for the CDR3 is TGTGCCAGCACGGTAACGGGACTCCGGAACGGTTCACCCCTCCACTTT.

This chain connects TRBV30 to TRBJ2-1; TRBD1 matches 7 bases. The CDR3 is 12 amino acids. Trimming took 1 base from V and 9 from J; bases not matched to a gene: 3. Germline CDR1 reads GTSNPN; CDR2 reads SVGIG (reference sequence). CDR3 residues: CAWSAQGVEQFF. CDR3 DNA sequence: TGTGCCTGGAGTGCCCAGGGGGTTGAGCAGTTCTTC.